These 10 T cell receptor beta chains came from one sample sequenced in a study of blood T cell repertoires in COVID-19. Produced via immunoSEQ multiplex PCR; TCRdb's table is partial and in-frame only. The sample comprises 70,000 or so clones, approximately 80% of which are singletons, and roughly 16% rests with the top ten. The sequencing sample was made of peripheral blood. These receptors originate from a human donor in a cohort sampled during active COVID-19.

The genes are TRBV6-5 and TRBJ2-1; D perhaps matches TRBD1 (5 bases). Trimming removed 6 bases from V and 15 bases from J, with 21 bases in between. From germline, CDR1 is MNHEY and CDR2 SVGAGI. This CDR3 region has 13 residues. The CDR3 DNA reads TGTGCCAGCAGAACCCGAGGACAAATAAGACCGTTCTTC. Amino acids: CASRTRGQIRPFF.

V gene TRBV7-2 combines with J gene TRBJ2-2; 9 positions match TRBD1. CDR1 is SGHTA and CDR2 is FQGNSA in the germline V gene. The V gene end was trimmed by 4 bases and the J gene end by 0 bases; junction bases not matched to a gene: 6. This CDR3 is 17 amino acids long. The CDR3 is CASSSRQGVTNTGELFF. The DNA for the CDR3 is TGTGCCAGCAGCTCTAGACAGGGGGTCACGAACACCGGGGAGCTGTTTTTT.

In DNA, the CDR3 is TGCAGTGCTAGTCCACAGGGGAACTATGGCTACACCTTC. Translated, it gives CSASPQGNYGYTF. V usage is TRBV20-1 and J usage is TRBJ1-2; 7 bases agree with TRBD1. Unmatched junction bases numbered 3, after V lost 3 bases and J lost 2 bases. Germline V gives CDR1 DFQATT, CDR2 SNEGSKA (reference sequence). The CDR3 totals 13 residues.

This clone turned up a few times. This chain links TRBV25-1 with TRBJ2-7; 9 nucleotides match TRBD1. The trim removed 1 base at V and 3 bases at J, leaving 13 bases unmatched. The CDR3 totals 18 residues. Looked up from germline, CDR1 is MGHDK and CDR2 is SYGVNS. In nucleotides, the CDR3 is TGTGCCAGCAGTGAATTAAAGGGACAGGGTAGAAAAAACTACGAGCAGTACTTC. Protein product: CASSELKGQGRKNYEQYF.

This clone was seen more than once but under ten times. This sequence joins TRBV10-3 and TRBJ2-1, with a tentative D call TRBD1 (5 bases). CDR1 is ENHRY, CDR2 SYGVKD, per germline. CDR3 size: 12 residues. Trimming cost V 6 bases and J 9 bases, with 12 bases left between them. This CDR3 reads CAIRENQGEQFF. The CDR3 coding sequence is TGTGCCATCAGGGAGAATCAGGGTGAGCAGTTCTTC.

The gene calls are TRBV18 and TRBJ1-1; 7 bases match TRBD1. The CDR3 is 14 amino acids. V trimming: 3 bases; J trimming: 3 bases; junction bases outside the gene matches: 4. Germline V gene sequence: CDR1 KGHSH, CDR2 LQKENI. The CDR3 region is CASSPGQLDTEAFF. In DNA form, the CDR3 reads TGTGCCAGCTCACCGGGACAGTTGGACACTGAAGCTTTCTTT.

The J gene is TRBJ2-3, the V gene TRBV30, with D maybe TRBD2 (5 bases). The length of the CDR3 is 12 residues. V was pared by 5 bases and J by 2 bases, with 8 bases between. CDR1 and CDR2 from the germline V gene are GTSNPN and SVGIG (reference sequence). The CDR3 protein is CAWVDFTDTQYF. CDR3 DNA: TGTGCCTGGGTGGACTTCACAGATACGCAGTATTTT.

This clone was detected only a few times. The chain couples TRBV27 to TRBJ1-6, with 9 bases fitting TRBD1. CDR3 size: 16 residues. The V segment lost 0 bases and the J segment 10 bases; nucleotides outside the gene matches: 7. CDR1 and CDR2 from the germline V gene are MNHEY and SMNVEV (reference sequence). The CDR3 sequence is CASSLSGQGRGSPLHF. The CDR3, as DNA: TGTGCCAGCAGTTTATCCGGACAGGGGAGGGGGTCACCCCTCCACTTT.

The chain employs TRBV2 and TRBJ1-1; 7 bases match TRBD1. This CDR3 is 13 amino acids long. The germline CDR1 and CDR2 sequences are SNHLY and FYNNEI. V gave up 11 bases and J gave up 5 bases; unmatched junction bases: 11. The CDR3 nucleotides read TGTGCCGGGTCTAGGGGGCTAGCTACTGAAGCTTTCTTT. Its translation is CAGSRGLATEAFF.

The genes are TRBV7-2 and TRBJ2-7; 12 nucleotides agree with TRBD1. Germline V gene sequence: CDR1 SGHTA, CDR2 FQGNSA. The CDR3 has 14 amino acids. J gave up 6 bases and V 5 bases, and 5 bases lay outside the gene matches. The CDR3, as DNA: TGTGCCAGCAGCCTCGGGACAGGGGGCCCCGAGCAGTACTTC. This sequence encodes CASSLGTGGPEQYF.